This TCR beta chain derives from a study of blood T cells in healthy people across ages. Findings of the study overall: Per million T cells, TCR beta diversity dropped about linearly as age rose.

CDR1 and CDR2 (germline): MGHDK, SYGVNS. The CDR3 has 15 amino acids. The V and J ends lost 4 bases and 3 bases respectively, with 14 bases between them. Then a second PCR, running roughly 7 to 11 cycles, was carried out with a sample-barcoded 5' primer and a J-beta primer mix. Each cDNA molecule received a tag from a template-switch adaptor that had 12 random nucleotides. TCRdb re-derived calls from the 5' RACE reads in MiXCR, one entry per CDR3 protein. Found here are about 780,000 distinct CDR3 sequences, approximately 59% of them singletons; the top ten hold 28%. On this clonotype: The antigen is undetermined.

The specimen sequenced was blood. This TCR was sampled from a man aged 25-40 years in good health. The chain combines TRBV25-1 with TRBJ2-3; weak D call: TRBD2 (6 bases). The CDR3 sequence is CASSAFTEGTDTQYF. The CDR3 DNA follows: TGTGCCAGCAGTGCCTTCACGGAGGGGACAGATACGCAGTATTTT.